What follows are 13 T cell receptor beta chains derived from one specimen sequenced in a study of blood T cell repertoires in COVID-19. TCRdb keeps only in-frame clones here, not all; method: immunoSEQ multiplex PCR. Among about 120,000 clones listed, approximately 85% were seen once. Material: peripheral blood. The source of these receptors is a woman older than 75 with acute or convalescent COVID-19.

The chain couples TRBV15 to TRBJ2-1; TRBD2 matches 9 bases. The germline CDR1 and CDR2 sequences are LNHNV and YYDKDF (reference sequence). V shed 1 base and J 5 bases; nucleotides not matched to a gene: 6. This CDR3 is built from 16 residues. For the CDR3, the DNA is TGTGCCACCAGCAGAGTTGGCGGGGGGGCCAACAATGAGCAGTTCTTC. Amino acids: CATSRVGGGANNEQFF.

CDR3 amino acids: CASGRYEQYF. The CDR3, as DNA: TGTGCCAGCGGGCGATACGAGCAGTACTTC. The rearrangement uses TRBV6-5 and TRBJ2-7; no firm D call. CDR3 size: 10 residues. Germline CDR1 reads MNHEY; CDR2 reads SVGAGI. Trimming removed 8 bases from V and 4 bases from J, with 6 bases in between.

In the case of this clone: A read error may produce the germline difference seen at one junction end. This chain uses TRBV7-7 with TRBJ2-1; 8 bases map to TRBD2. Germline CDR1 is SSHAT and CDR2 is FNYEAQ (reference sequence). The CDR3 contains 15 residues. CDR3 DNA: TGTGCTAGCAGCATCTCGGGGGGGCAGGGCAATGAGCAGTTCTTC. Its translation is CASSISGGQGNEQFF.

This clone was counted only a few times. The chain combines TRBV15 with TRBJ1-2; D might be TRBD1 (5 bases). The CDR3 loop spans 21 amino acids. The germline CDR1 and CDR2 sequences are LNHNV and YYDKDF (reference sequence). The V end lost 5 bases, the J end lost 6 bases, and 37 bases lay between the germline ends. The CDR3 sequence: CATSSWGGNKAGEGLANGYTF. DNA for the CDR3: TGTGCCACCAGCTCCTGGGGGGGGAATAAAGCCGGTGAAGGGCTCGCCAATGGCTACACCTTC.

The chain joins TRBV19 to TRBJ2-3; 8 nucleotides match TRBD2. V trimming: 2 bases; J trimming: 5 bases; junction bases outside the gene matches: 9. The CDR3 consists of 16 residues. Germline V gives CDR1 LNHDA, CDR2 SQIVND (reference sequence). The CDR3 sequence is CASSIRSGATGDTQYF. Here the CDR3 DNA reads TGTGCCAGTAGTATACGTAGCGGGGCTACGGGAGATACGCAGTATTTT.

This sequence joins TRBV19 and TRBJ2-5; possibly TRBD2 for D (7 bases). Between the trimmed V and J ends, which lost 5 bases and 1 base, there was a span of 11 bases. The CDR3 runs to 14 residues. CDR1 is LNHDA, CDR2 SQIVND, per germline (reference sequence). The CDR3 DNA follows: TGTGCCAGTAGTGGGGGGGCCGGCCAAGAGACCCAGTACTTC. The encoded protein is CASSGGAGQETQYF.

The chain is built from TRBV7-3 and TRBJ2-2; weak D call: TRBD2 (6 bases). V shed 1 base and J shed 8 bases, with 11 bases lying between them. Germline lookup yields CDR1 SGHTA and CDR2 FQGTGA. This CDR3 has 14 residues. The chain's CDR3 is CASSLMGLGGELFF. DNA of the CDR3: TGTGCCAGCAGCTTAATGGGACTCGGGGGGGAGCTGTTTTTT.

The V gene is TRBV3-1 (or the pseudogene TRBV3-2), the J gene TRBJ1-1; perhaps TRBD1 as D (6 bases). Germline V gene data show CDR1 as LGHDT and CDR2 as YNNKEL (reference sequence). The CDR3 spans 14 residues. Trimming stripped 3 bases from V and 6 bases from J, with 14 bases between. The CDR3 loop is CASSHGGAAAEAFF. The CDR3 bases are TGTGCCAGCAGCCACGGGGGGGCAGCGGCTGAAGCTTTCTTT.

The chain links TRBV5-1 to TRBJ1-5, with no clear D. The V gene's germline CDR1 is SGHRS and CDR2 YFSETQ. CDR3 size: 13 residues. V was clipped by 3 bases and J by 7 bases, with 11 bases between them. CDR3 residues: CASSYSAGQPQHF. Here the CDR3 DNA reads TGCGCCAGCAGCTACTCAGCAGGCCAGCCCCAGCATTTT.

This rearrangement joins TRBV6-5 to TRBJ2-1, with 7 bases fitting TRBD1. The V and J ends lost 5 bases and 8 bases, in that order; junction bases with no gene match: 12. The CDR3 extends over 15 amino acids. CDR1 and CDR2 from the germline V gene are MNHEY and SVGAGI. The CDR3 sequence: CASSPHRRQGHEQFF. Written as DNA, the CDR3 is TGTGCCAGCAGTCCCCACCGACGACAGGGCCATGAGCAGTTCTTC.

The V call is TRBV19, the J call TRBJ1-1; 7 nucleotides agree with TRBD1. With V trimmed by 2 bases and J by 10 bases, 1 base remained unmatched. This CDR3 is built from 11 residues. Germline V gene data show CDR1 as LNHDA and CDR2 as SQIVND (reference sequence). CDR3 residues: CASSISGGAFF. The CDR3 DNA reads TGTGCCAGTAGTATATCAGGGGGAGCTTTCTTT.

The chain recombines TRBV7-9 with TRBJ1-1; no firm D call. From germline, CDR1 is SEHNR and CDR2 FQNEAQ (reference sequence). Trimming stripped 1 base from V and 4 bases from J, with 10 bases between. The CDR3 has 14 amino acids. The CDR3 spells CASSLGGRGTEAFF. The CDR3 coding sequence is TGTGCCAGCAGCTTAGGCGGCCGTGGCACTGAAGCTTTCTTT. The full variable domain, in which reference TRBV7-9 and TRBJ1-1 provide the parts outside the CDR3, is DTGVSQNPRHKITKRGQNVTFRCDPISEHNRLYWYRQTLGQGPEFLTYFQNEAQLEKSRLLSDRFSAERPKGSFSTLEIQRTEQGDSAMYLCASSLGGRGTEAFFGQGTRLTVV.

The chain joins TRBV7-6 to TRBJ1-6; TRBD1 aligns across 7 bases. The junction had 22 bases not matched to a gene; V was cut back by 5 bases and J by 9 bases. This CDR3 is 19 amino acids long. Germline V gene sequence: CDR1 SGHVS, CDR2 FNYEAQ. The CDR3 region is CASSLRDSHYEQGFSPLHF. The CDR3 nucleotides read TGTGCCAGCAGCCTTCGGGACAGCCACTACGAACAGGGTTTTTCACCCCTCCACTTT.